The source of this TCR beta chain is a study of naive and memory T cell subsets. The SP2 primer and nested alpha and beta constant region primers amplified ligated cDNA in four rounds. Blood and skin TCR RNA was reverse transcribed with alpha and beta constant primers. TCRdb re-called the 5' RACE reads with MiXCR, one entry per CDR3 protein. The sample contains roughly 56,000 distinct CDR3 sequences, approximately 6.6% of which appear only once. This clonotype was recorded a few times. An oligonucleotide containing a UMI was ligated to the 3' end of TCR cDNA. RNA was extracted from 2.5 to 3 ml of whole blood of healthy adults. Unsorted total RNA, about 1 to 1,100 ng, was DNase treated before reverse transcription. The TCR originated in a male donor in good health.

In nucleotides, the CDR3 is TGTGCCAGCAGCTTGGGTGGACAGGGAGGAAACACTGAAGCTTTCTTT. It translates to CASSLGGQGGNTEAFF. J is TRBJ1-1 and V is TRBV5-4, with 8 bases identical to TRBD1. The CDR3 loop spans 16 amino acids. Germline assignment: CDR1 SGHNT and CDR2 YYREEE (reference sequence). The V and J ends lost 0 bases and 2 bases, in that order; junction bases with no gene match: 6.